This T cell receptor (beta chain) originates from a study of blood T cells in healthy people across ages. It was with a sample-barcoded 5' primer and a J-beta primer mix that a second PCR of about 7 to 12 cycles was run. MiXCR, applied by TCRdb to the 5' RACE reads, yields one record per CDR3 protein. The sample holds 800,000 or so distinct CDR3 sequences, about 62% seen once. This clonotype was seen more than once but under ten times. Donors each provided about 10 milliliters of peripheral blood. In germline, CDR1 is MDHEN, CDR2 SYDVKM. J gave up 2 bases and V 4 bases, and 9 bases lay outside the gene matches. The CDR3 runs to 16 residues.

The rearrangement links TRBV28 to TRBJ2-5, with 8 bases matching TRBD1. The TCR sequence derives from a man aged 25-45 years in good health. Sequencing used blood. The CDR3 nucleotides are TGTGCCAGCAGTTCATGGACAGGGAGGTCACAAGAGACCCAGTACTTC. Amino acids: CASSSWTGRSQETQYF.